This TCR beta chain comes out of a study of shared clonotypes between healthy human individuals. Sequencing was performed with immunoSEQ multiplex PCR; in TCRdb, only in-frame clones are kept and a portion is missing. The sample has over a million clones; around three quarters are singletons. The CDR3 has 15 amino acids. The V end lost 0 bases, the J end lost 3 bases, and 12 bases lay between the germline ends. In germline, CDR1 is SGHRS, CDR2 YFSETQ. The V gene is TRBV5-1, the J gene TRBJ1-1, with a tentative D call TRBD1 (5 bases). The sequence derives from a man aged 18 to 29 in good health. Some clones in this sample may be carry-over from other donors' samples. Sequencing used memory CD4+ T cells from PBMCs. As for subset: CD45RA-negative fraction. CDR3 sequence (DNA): TGCGCCAGCAGCTTGGGGCAGGGAGGGGACACTGAAGCTTTCTTT. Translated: CASSLGQGGDTEAFF.